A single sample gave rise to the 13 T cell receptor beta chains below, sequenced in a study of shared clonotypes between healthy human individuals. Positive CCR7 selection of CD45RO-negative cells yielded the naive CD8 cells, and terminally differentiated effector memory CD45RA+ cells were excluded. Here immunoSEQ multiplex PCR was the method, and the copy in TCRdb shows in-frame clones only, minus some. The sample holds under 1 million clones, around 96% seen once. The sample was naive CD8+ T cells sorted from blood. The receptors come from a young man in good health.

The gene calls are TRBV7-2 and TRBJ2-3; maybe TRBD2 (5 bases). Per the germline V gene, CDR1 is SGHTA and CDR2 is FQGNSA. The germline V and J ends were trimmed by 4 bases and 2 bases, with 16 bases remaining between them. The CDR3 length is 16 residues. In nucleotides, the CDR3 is TGTGCCAGCAGCTCCACCCTTAGCGTTTTCACAGATACGCAGTATTTT. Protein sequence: CASSSTLSVFTDTQYF. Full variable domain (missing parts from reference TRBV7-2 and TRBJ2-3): GAGVSQSPSNKVTEKGKDVELRCDPISGHTALYWYRQSLGQGLEFLIYFQGNSAPDKSGLPSDRFSAERTGGSVSTLTIQRTQQEDSAVYLCASSSTLSVFTDTQYFGPGTRLTVL.

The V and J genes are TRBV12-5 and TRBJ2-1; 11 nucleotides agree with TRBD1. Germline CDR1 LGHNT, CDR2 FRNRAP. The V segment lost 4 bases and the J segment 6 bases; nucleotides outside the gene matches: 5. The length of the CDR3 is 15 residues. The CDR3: CASGSGQGAFNEQFF. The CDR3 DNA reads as TGTGCTAGTGGTTCCGGACAGGGGGCTTTCAATGAGCAGTTCTTC.

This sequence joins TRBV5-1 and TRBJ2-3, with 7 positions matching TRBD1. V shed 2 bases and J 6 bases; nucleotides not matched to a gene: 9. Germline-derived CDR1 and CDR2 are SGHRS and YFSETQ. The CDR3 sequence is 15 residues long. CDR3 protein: CASSFPSTGLDTQYF. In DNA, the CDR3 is TGCGCCAGCAGCTTTCCCTCGACAGGGCTTGATACGCAGTATTTT.

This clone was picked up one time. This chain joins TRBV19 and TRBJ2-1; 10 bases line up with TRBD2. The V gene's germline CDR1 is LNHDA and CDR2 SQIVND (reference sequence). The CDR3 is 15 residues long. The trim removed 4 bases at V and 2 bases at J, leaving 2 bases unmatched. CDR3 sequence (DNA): TGTGCCAGTAGTACTCTAGCGGGAGCCTACAATGAGCAGTTCTTC. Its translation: CASSTLAGAYNEQFF.

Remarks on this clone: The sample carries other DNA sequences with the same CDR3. CDR3 bases: TGCGCCAGCAGCCAAGGGGGGGGCGAGCAGTACTTC. Translating it yields CASSQGGGEQYF. This sequence joins TRBV4-1 and TRBJ2-7, with 7 nucleotides matching TRBD2. V lost 1 base, J lost 6 bases, and 0 bases stayed unmatched. Germline V gives CDR1 MGHRA, CDR2 YSYEKL. The CDR3 totals 12 residues.

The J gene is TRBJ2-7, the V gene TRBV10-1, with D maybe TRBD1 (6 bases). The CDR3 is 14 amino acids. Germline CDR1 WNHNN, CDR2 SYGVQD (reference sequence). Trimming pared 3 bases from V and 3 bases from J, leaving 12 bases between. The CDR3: CASSDLDSNYEQYF. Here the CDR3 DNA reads TGCGCCAGCAGTGATTTGGACAGTAACTACGAGCAGTACTTC.

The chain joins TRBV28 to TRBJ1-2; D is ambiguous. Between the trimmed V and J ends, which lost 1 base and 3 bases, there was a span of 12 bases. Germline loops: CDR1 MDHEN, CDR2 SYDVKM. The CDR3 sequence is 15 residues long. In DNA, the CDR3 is TGTGCCAGCAGTTTATTATCGACCGACTACTATGGCTACACCTTC. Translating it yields CASSLLSTDYYGYTF.

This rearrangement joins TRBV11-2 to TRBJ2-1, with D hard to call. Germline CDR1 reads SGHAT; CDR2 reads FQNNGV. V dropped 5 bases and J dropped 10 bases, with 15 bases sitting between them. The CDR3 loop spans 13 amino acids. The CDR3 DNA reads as TGTGCCAGCAGCCCTAGAATGAAAGGGGAGCAGTTCTTC. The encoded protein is CASSPRMKGEQFF.

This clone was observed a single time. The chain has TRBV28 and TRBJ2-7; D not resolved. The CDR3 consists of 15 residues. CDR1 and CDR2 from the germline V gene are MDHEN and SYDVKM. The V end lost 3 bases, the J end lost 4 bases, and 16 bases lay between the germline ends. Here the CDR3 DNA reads TGTGCCAGCAGTTTGTCCTCCGGAGCCTTTTACGAGCAGTACTTC. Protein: CASSLSSGAFYEQYF.

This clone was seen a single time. The CDR3, as DNA: TGTGCCAGCAGCCCCCTTCAGCGCGCCACCGGGGAGCTGTTTTTT. Translating gives CASSPLQRATGELFF. This rearrangement joins TRBV9 to TRBJ2-2; D unclear. V was cut by 4 bases and J by 4 bases, with 14 bases left in between. The CDR3 runs 15 residues. Per the germline V gene, CDR1 is SGDLS and CDR2 is YYNGEE.

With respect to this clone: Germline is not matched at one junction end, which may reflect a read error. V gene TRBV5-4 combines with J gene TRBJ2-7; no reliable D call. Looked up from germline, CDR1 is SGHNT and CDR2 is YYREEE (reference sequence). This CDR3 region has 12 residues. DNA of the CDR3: TGTGCCAGCAGTCCGGGTGGGCCCCCGGAACACTTC. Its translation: CASSPGGPPEHF.

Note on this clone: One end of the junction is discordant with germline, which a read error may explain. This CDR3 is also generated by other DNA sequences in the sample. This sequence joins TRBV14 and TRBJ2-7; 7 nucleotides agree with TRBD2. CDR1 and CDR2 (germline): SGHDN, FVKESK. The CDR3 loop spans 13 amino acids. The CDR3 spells CASSQGRGYEQYF. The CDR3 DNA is TGTGCCAGCAGTCAAGGGAGGGGTTACGAGCAGTACTTC.

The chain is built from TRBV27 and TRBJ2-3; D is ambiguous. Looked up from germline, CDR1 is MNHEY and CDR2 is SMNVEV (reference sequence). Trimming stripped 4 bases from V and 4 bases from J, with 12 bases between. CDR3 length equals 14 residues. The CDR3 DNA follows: TGTGCCAGCAGTTCTTGGCAGACCTCAGATACGCAGTATTTT. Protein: CASSSWQTSDTQYF.